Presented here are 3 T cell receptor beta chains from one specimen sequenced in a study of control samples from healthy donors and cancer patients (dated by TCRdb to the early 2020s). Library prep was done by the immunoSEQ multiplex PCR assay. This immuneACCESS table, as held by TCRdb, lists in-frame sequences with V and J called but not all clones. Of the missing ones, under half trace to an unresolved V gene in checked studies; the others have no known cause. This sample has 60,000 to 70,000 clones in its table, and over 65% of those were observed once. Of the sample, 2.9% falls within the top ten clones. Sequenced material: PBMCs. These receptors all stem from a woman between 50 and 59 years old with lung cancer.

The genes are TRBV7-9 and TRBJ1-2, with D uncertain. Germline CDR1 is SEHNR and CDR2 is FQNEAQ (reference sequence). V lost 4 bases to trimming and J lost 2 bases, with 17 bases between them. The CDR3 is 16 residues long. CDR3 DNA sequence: TGTGCCAGCAGCTCCCTGGATGGCGAAGAAAACTATGGCTACACCTTC. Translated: CASSSLDGEENYGYTF.

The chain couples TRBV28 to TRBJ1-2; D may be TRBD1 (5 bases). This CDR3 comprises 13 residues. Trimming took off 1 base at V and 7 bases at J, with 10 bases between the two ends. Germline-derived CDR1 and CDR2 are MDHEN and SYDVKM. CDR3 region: CASSLSIQVGYTF. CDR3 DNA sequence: TGTGCCAGCAGTTTATCTATACAGGTTGGCTACACCTTC.

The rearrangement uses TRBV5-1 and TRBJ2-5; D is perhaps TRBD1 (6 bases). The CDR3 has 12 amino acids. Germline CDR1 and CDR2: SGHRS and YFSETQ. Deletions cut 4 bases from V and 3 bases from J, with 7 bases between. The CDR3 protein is CASSTGKETQYF. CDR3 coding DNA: TGCGCCAGCAGCACAGGGAAAGAGACCCAGTACTTC.